These 31 T cell receptor beta chains were all obtained from the same sample, sequenced in a study of T cell responses to AZD1222 COVID-19 vaccine. Produced via immunoSEQ multiplex PCR; TCRdb's table is partial and in-frame only. This sample carries roughly 200,000 clones, around 90% of them seen once, and the ten largest clones take less than 4%. The material sequenced was peripheral blood, taken 28 days after the second dose of the MenACWY control vaccine. All receptors derive from an adult who received the MenACWY meningococcal vaccine as a control.

The CDR3, as DNA: TGTGCCAGCAGTTTTGGACAGTCCTATGGCTACACCTTC. This gives the protein CASSFGQSYGYTF. The chain uses TRBV27 and TRBJ1-2; perhaps TRBD1 as D (6 bases). Germline CDR1 MNHEY, CDR2 SMNVEV (reference sequence). The ends were cut back, 3 bases at V and 4 bases at J, with 9 bases in the middle. The CDR3 loop spans 13 amino acids.

This clone has only a few counts. The chain employs TRBV28 and TRBJ1-5; D remains ambiguous. Per germline, CDR1 MDHEN and CDR2 SYDVKM. The CDR3 runs to 14 residues. Trimming stripped 6 bases from V and 6 bases from J, with 15 bases between. The CDR3 bases are TGTGCCAGCAGATGGGCCCAACCGGGTCAGCCCCAGCATTTT. Its protein is CASRWAQPGQPQHF.

V and J are TRBV29-1 and TRBJ2-1; D is unresolved. The V end lost 4 bases, the J end lost 6 bases, and 4 bases lay between the germline ends. Germline V gene lookup returns CDR1 SQVTM and CDR2 ANQGSEA. This CDR3 has 10 amino acids. CDR3 protein: CSVGSNEQFF. CDR3 coding DNA: TGCAGCGTTGGGAGCAATGAGCAGTTCTTC.

The chain couples TRBV11-3 to TRBJ2-5; D not certain. Germline CDR1 is SGHNT and CDR2 is YENEEA. There are 12 residues in the CDR3. The germline V and J ends were trimmed by 5 bases and 5 bases, with 9 bases remaining between them. The CDR3 reads CASSPPGETQYF. CDR3 nucleotide sequence: TGTGCCAGCAGCCCCCCGGGTGAGACCCAGTACTTC.

J is TRBJ1-1 and V is TRBV5-1; D gene unclear. Trimming took off 0 bases at V and 5 bases at J, with 8 bases between the two ends. Germline CDR1 and CDR2: SGHRS and YFSETQ. CDR3 size: 13 residues. DNA of the CDR3: TGCGCCAGCAGCTTGGGACGGTTGACTGAAGCTTTCTTT. Protein product: CASSLGRLTEAFF.

The rearrangement joins TRBV11-3 to TRBJ1-2; possibly TRBD1 for D (5 bases). CDR3 size: 14 residues. The germline V and J ends were trimmed by 3 bases and 6 bases, with 14 bases remaining between them. Germline CDR1 is SGHNT and CDR2 is YENEEA. CDR3 nucleotides: TGTGCCAGCAGCTTCCCGACCTCAGGGAATGGCTACACCTTC. It yields the protein CASSFPTSGNGYTF.

The chain uses TRBV27 and TRBJ2-7, with D uncertain. Trimming left V 6 bases short and J 5 bases short, with 8 bases between. Germline CDR1 and CDR2: MNHEY and SMNVEV (reference sequence). The CDR3 contains 11 residues. DNA for the CDR3: TGTGCCAGCAGCCACCTCCACGAGCAGTACTTC. Translated: CASSHLHEQYF.

The genes are TRBV29-1 and TRBJ2-7; a weak D match, TRBD1 (7 bases). V gave up 6 bases and J gave up 6 bases, with 21 bases separating them. The CDR3 sequence is 14 residues long. The germline V gene has CDR1 SQVTM and CDR2 ANQGSEA. CDR3 nucleotide sequence: TGCAGCGTCCTGACAGGGAGGATCTCGGGCGAGCAGTACTTC. This sequence encodes CSVLTGRISGEQYF.

This chain joins TRBV4-3 and TRBJ2-1; the D is unclear. CDR3 length: 12 amino acids. The V gene's germline CDR1 is LGHNA and CDR2 YSLEER. V lost 5 bases to trimming and J lost 7 bases, with 9 bases between them. The CDR3 here is CASSSTGNEQFF. The CDR3 region has the DNA TGCGCCAGCAGCTCGACGGGTAATGAGCAGTTCTTC.

The genes are TRBV30 and TRBJ2-7; D possibly corresponds to TRBD2 (5 bases). Germline values: CDR1 GTSNPN, CDR2 SVGIG (reference sequence). This CDR3 contains 14 residues. V was shortened by 5 bases and J by 3 bases, with 17 bases between the two germline ends. CDR3 sequence: CAWSSTDSFYEQYF. CDR3 coding DNA: TGTGCCTGGTCTAGCACAGATTCCTTCTACGAGCAGTACTTC.

Points on this clone: At one of its ends the junction is not consistent with the germline gene, which may arise from a read error. The V and J genes are TRBV4-2 and TRBJ1-1; D gene ambiguous. CDR3 length: 16 amino acids. Germline V gene data show CDR1 as LGHNA and CDR2 as YNFKEQ. The CDR3 spells CASSQALSRVRTALIF. The CDR3 region has the DNA TGTGCCAGCAGCCAAGCGCTTTCACGGGTCAGGACCGCTCTAATCTTT.

This clone occurred a few times. The V and J genes are TRBV6-1 and TRBJ1-4, with a tentative D call TRBD1 (6 bases). Germline CDR1 MNHNS, CDR2 SASEGT. Trimming removed 1 base from V and 1 base from J, with 10 bases in between. CDR3 length: 16 residues. The CDR3 DNA reads as TGTGCCAGCAGTGAAGGTGTAGGGGGAACTAATGAAAAACTGTTTTTT. Amino acids: CASSEGVGGTNEKLFF.

This chain connects TRBV14 to TRBJ1-1; 7 positions match TRBD1. The germline gives CDR1 SGHDN, CDR2 FVKESK. The CDR3 length is 16 residues. V shed 4 bases and J 0 bases; nucleotides not matched to a gene: 8. The CDR3 sequence is CASSRELGQMNTEAFF. CDR3 bases: TGTGCCAGCAGCCGGGAGTTGGGACAGATGAACACTGAAGCTTTCTTT.

V and J are TRBV5-1 and TRBJ2-2, with a weak D call TRBD1 (5 bases). The V end was cut by 4 bases, the J end by 3 bases, with 13 bases between. Germline V gene data show CDR1 as SGHRS and CDR2 as YFSETQ. This CDR3 region has 15 residues. As DNA, the CDR3 is TGCGCCAGCAGCCCGCAGGGATTTTACACCGGGGAGCTGTTTTTT. Its translation is CASSPQGFYTGELFF. Filled out from reference TRBV5-1 and TRBJ2-2, the complete variable domain reads KAGVTQTPRYLIKTRGQQVTLSCSPISGHRSVSWYQQTPGQGLQFLFEYFSETQRNKGNFPGRFSGRQFSNSRSEMNVSTLELGDSALYLCASSPQGFYTGELFFGEGSRLTVL.

The rearrangement joins TRBV21-1 to TRBJ2-1; the tabulated D call, TRBD2, remains unverified against the DNA. TRBV21-1 is an annotated pseudogene. The CDR3 has 15 residues. This chain's CDR3 is CASIASRLAPNEQFF. The CDR3 nucleotides read TGTGCCAGCATCGCATCTAGACTAGCGCCCAATGAGCAGTTCTTC.

The chain combines TRBV7-3 with TRBJ2-1; D not resolved. This CDR3 has 13 residues. Germline assignment: CDR1 SGHTA and CDR2 FQGTGA. V was clipped by 5 bases and J by 4 bases, with 9 bases between them. CDR3 protein: CASSPPGYNEQFF. CDR3 nucleotides: TGTGCCAGCAGCCCTCCCGGGTACAATGAGCAGTTCTTC.

The rearrangement joins TRBV7-9 to TRBJ1-2; D not certain. The CDR3 contains 16 residues. Germline V CDR1 and CDR2: SEHNR, FQNEAQ (reference sequence). Trimming took 7 bases from V and 4 from J, leaving 22 bases between them. DNA for the CDR3: TGTGCCAGCACCTCTCGGTGGGCCTCGTCCTCCTATGGCTACACCTTC. This translates into CASTSRWASSSYGYTF.

This chain joins TRBV9 and TRBJ2-1; D gene ambiguous. The germline V gene has CDR1 SGDLS and CDR2 YYNGEE. V lost 1 base and J 5 bases, leaving 4 bases between the germline ends. The CDR3 loop spans 12 amino acids. The CDR3 region has the DNA TGTGCCAGCAGCGTACAGAACAATGAGCAGTTCTTC. It translates to CASSVQNNEQFF.

In this sample, this clone turned up a few times. The chain is built from TRBV2 and TRBJ2-1, with D possibly matching TRBD2 (5 bases). Per the germline V gene, CDR1 is SNHLY and CDR2 is FYNNEI. The V end was cut by 7 bases, the J end by 7 bases, with 14 bases between. The CDR3 is made up of 13 amino acids. The CDR3 nucleotides read TGTGCCAGCAACCTGGACCGGAGGAATGAGCAGTTCTTC. It codes for CASNLDRRNEQFF.

This chain uses TRBV28 with TRBJ2-1; D remains unclear. Germline V gene sequence: CDR1 MDHEN, CDR2 SYDVKM. The CDR3 contains 12 residues. Trimming shortened V by 6 bases and J by 6 bases, and 9 bases separated the two germline ends. Here the CDR3 reads CASSKDLNEQFF. The CDR3 region has the DNA TGTGCCAGCAGCAAGGATCTCAATGAGCAGTTCTTC.

The chain combines TRBV7-6 with TRBJ2-2; 8 nucleotides line up with TRBD2. Germline V lookup: CDR1 SGHVS, CDR2 FNYEAQ. The CDR3 is 15 amino acids. V dropped 1 base and J dropped 3; count of bases not matched to a gene: 1. The CDR3, as DNA: TGTGCCAGCAGCTTAGGAGCGGGAGACACCGGGGAGCTGTTTTTT. It codes for CASSLGAGDTGELFF.

Note on this clone: Compared with germline, one end of the junction differs, possibly owing to a read error. CDR3 sequence reads: CASSSGLAGGETQYF. As DNA, the CDR3 is TGTGCTAGCAGCTCCGGACTAGCGGGAGGAGAGACCCAGTACTTC. This chain joins TRBV7-7 and TRBJ2-5; 14 nucleotides line up with TRBD2. The CDR3 sequence is 15 residues long. The germline CDR1 and CDR2 sequences are SSHAT and FNYEAQ (reference sequence).

DNA for the CDR3: TGTGCCAGCACTCCTTCCCAGGGGGCCCTGAACACTGAAGCTTTCTTT. Encoded protein: CASTPSQGALNTEAFF. This rearrangement joins TRBV4-2 to TRBJ1-1, with 8 bases lining up with TRBD1. V gave up 7 bases and J gave up 0 bases; unmatched junction bases: 10. Germline V lookup: CDR1 LGHNA, CDR2 YNFKEQ. CDR3 length: 16 residues.

The rearrangement uses TRBV3-1 (or the pseudogene TRBV3-2) and TRBJ1-2; D not resolved. The V gene's germline CDR1 is LGHDT and CDR2 YNNKEL (reference sequence). CDR3 length: 13 residues. The germline V and J ends were trimmed by 1 base and 9 bases, with 12 bases remaining between them. The CDR3 DNA sequence: TGTGCCAGCAGCCAAGGACCAGCCGGGAGCTACACCTTC. Amino acids: CASSQGPAGSYTF.

The CDR3 DNA sequence: TGCGCCAGCAGCACGGGACACTACACAGATACGCAGTATTTT. This encodes CASSTGHYTDTQYF. V gene TRBV5-1 combines with J gene TRBJ2-3; D might be TRBD1 (6 bases). V was shortened by 4 bases and J by 2 bases, with 11 bases between the two germline ends. The CDR3 totals 14 residues. Germline V CDR1 and CDR2: SGHRS, YFSETQ.

This chain's CDR3 is CATSDLVAGGTEQFF. For the CDR3, the DNA is TGTGCCACCAGTGATTTAGTAGCGGGGGGCACTGAGCAGTTCTTC. The rearrangement uses TRBV24-1 and TRBJ2-1; 10 bases align to TRBD2. The J segment lost 9 bases and the V segment lost 1 base, leaving 5 bases of the junction unmatched. Germline CDR1 reads KGHDR; CDR2 reads SFDVKD. The CDR3 has 15 amino acids.

This rearrangement joins TRBV19 to TRBJ1-2; no firm D call. Germline CDR1 LNHDA, CDR2 SQIVND (reference sequence). Trimming pared 1 base from V and 6 bases from J, leaving 12 bases between. The CDR3 has 14 residues. Written as DNA, the CDR3 is TGTGCCAGTAGTATAGGGGCCCGGGAGAATGGCTACACCTTC. Translating gives CASSIGARENGYTF.

The chain combines TRBV27 with TRBJ1-1; D is possibly TRBD1 (6 bases). The V gene lost 7 bases and the J gene lost 5 bases, with 20 bases spanning the gap. Germline-derived CDR1 and CDR2 are MNHEY and SMNVEV (reference sequence). The CDR3 runs 15 residues. CDR3 in DNA: TGTGCCAGCACCGACATCAAGGGGGTGATTACTGAAGCTTTCTTT. Translated: CASTDIKGVITEAFF.

The chain joins TRBV2 to TRBJ1-6; the match to TRBD1 covers 7 bases. J gave up 8 bases and V 5 bases, and 6 bases lay outside the gene matches. Germline V gives CDR1 SNHLY, CDR2 FYNNEI. The CDR3 totals 14 residues. CDR3 protein: CASSQGGGYSPLHF. CDR3 bases: TGTGCCAGCAGTCAGGGGGGCGGTTATTCACCCCTCCACTTT. Supplemented by reference TRBV2 and TRBJ1-6, the full variable domain reads EPEVTQTPSHQVTQMGQEVILRCVPISNHLYFYWYRQILGQKVEFLVSFYNNEISEKSEIFDDQFSVERPDGSNFTLKIRSTKLEDSAMYFCASSQGGGYSPLHFGNGTRLTVT.

On this clone: One end of the junction does not line up with germline, which may come from a read error. This chain uses TRBV30 with TRBJ1-1; D ambiguous. The CDR3 runs to 11 residues. Per the germline V gene, CDR1 is GTSNPN and CDR2 is SVGIG (reference sequence). CDR3 in amino acids: CAWSVLEDRTF. DNA for the CDR3: TGTGCCTGGAGTGTACTCGAGGACCGTACGTTT.

This sequence joins TRBV7-6 and TRBJ2-2; D not resolved. Looked up from germline, CDR1 is SGHVS and CDR2 is FNYEAQ. This CDR3 has 15 residues. V lost 5 bases and J 2 bases, leaving 12 bases between the germline ends. For the CDR3, the DNA is TGTGCCAGCAGCCAATGGGGATTAAACACCGGGGAGCTGTTTTTT. Translated: CASSQWGLNTGELFF. Supplemented by reference TRBV7-6 and TRBJ2-2, the full variable domain reads GAGVSQSPRYKVTKRGQDVALRCDPISGHVSLYWYRQALGQGPEFLTYFNYEAQQDKSGLPNDRFSAERPEGSISTLTIQRTEQRDSAMYRCASSQWGLNTGELFFGEGSRLTVL.